This entry describes one T cell receptor (beta chain). Its antigen is as yet unknown. The source of the sample is a study of cytomegalovirus exposure and HLA in healthy donors. Study results and caveats: Most TCR sequences were uncommon, yet certain public TCRs appeared in many donors.

Use of 60 Vbeta and 13 Jbeta primers characterized the PCR. TCRdb's copy holds only in-frame clones and misses some; the assay was immunoSEQ multiplex PCR. Of over 150,000 clones in the sample, 60% to 85% were seen once. The specimen sequenced was PBMCs. The origin of this receptor is a woman between 50 and 59 years old in good health and CMV-seropositive.

CDR3 bases: TGTGCCTTCAGCGAGGGTCTTAACTCTGGAAACACCATATATTTT. Translating gives CAFSEGLNSGNTIYF. The V gene is TRBV6-1, the J gene TRBJ1-3; D remains unclear. The CDR3 extends over 15 amino acids. The V gene's germline CDR1 is MNHNS and CDR2 SASEGT. V shed 11 bases and J shed 0 bases, with 17 bases lying between them.